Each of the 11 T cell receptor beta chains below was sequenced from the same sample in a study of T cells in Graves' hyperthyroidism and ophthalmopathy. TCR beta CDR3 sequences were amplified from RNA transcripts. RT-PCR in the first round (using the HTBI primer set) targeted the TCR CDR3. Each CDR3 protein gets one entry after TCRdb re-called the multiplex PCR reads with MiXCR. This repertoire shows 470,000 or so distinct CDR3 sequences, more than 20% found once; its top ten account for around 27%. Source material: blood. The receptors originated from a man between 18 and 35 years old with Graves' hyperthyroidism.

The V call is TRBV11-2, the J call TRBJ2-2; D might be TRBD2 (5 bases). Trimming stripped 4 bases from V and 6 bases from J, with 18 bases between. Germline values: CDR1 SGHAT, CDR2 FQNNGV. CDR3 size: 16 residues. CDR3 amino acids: CASSSIGVVMAGELFF. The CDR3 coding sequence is TGTGCCAGCAGCTCGATCGGGGTGGTGATGGCCGGGGAGCTGTTTTTT. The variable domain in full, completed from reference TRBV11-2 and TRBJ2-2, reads EAGVAQSPRYKIIEKRQSVAFWCNPISGHATLYWYQQILGQGPKLLIQFQNNGVVDDSQLPKDRFSAERLKGVDSTLKIQPAKLEDSAVYLCASSSIGVVMAGELFFGEGSRLTVL.

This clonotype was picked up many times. The CDR3 DNA follows: TGTGCCAGTAGTATTGGGCAACTGAACACTGAAGCTTTCTTT. Protein product: CASSIGQLNTEAFF. The chain has TRBV19 and TRBJ1-1; no clear D gene. CDR3 length equals 14 residues. From germline, CDR1 is LNHDA and CDR2 SQIVND (reference sequence). The ends were cut back, 3 bases at V and 0 bases at J, with 8 bases in the middle. Full variable domain (missing parts from reference TRBV19 and TRBJ1-1): DGGITQSPKYLFRKEGQNVTLSCEQNLNHDAMYWYRQDPGQGLRLIYYSQIVNDFQKGDIAEGYSVSREKKESFPLTVTSAQKNPTAFYLCASSIGQLNTEAFFGQGTRLTVV.

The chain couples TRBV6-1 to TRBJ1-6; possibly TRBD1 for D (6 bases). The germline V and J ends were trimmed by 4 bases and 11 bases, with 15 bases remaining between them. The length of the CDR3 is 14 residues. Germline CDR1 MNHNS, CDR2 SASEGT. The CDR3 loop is CASSGGRGKTPLHF. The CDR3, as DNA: TGTGCCAGCAGTGGGGGCAGGGGTAAGACACCCCTCCACTTT.

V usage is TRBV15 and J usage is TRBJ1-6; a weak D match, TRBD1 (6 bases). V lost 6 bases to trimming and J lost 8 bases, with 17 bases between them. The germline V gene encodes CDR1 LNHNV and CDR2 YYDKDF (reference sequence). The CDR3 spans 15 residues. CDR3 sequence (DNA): TGTGCCACCAGAACCACCAGGGGAGGATATTCACCCCTCCACTTT. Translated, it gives CATRTTRGGYSPLHF.

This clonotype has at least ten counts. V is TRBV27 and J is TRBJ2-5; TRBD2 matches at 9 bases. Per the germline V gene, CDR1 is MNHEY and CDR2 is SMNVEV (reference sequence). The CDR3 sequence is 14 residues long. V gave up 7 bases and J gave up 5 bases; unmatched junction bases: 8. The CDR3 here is CASNRRGGQETQYF. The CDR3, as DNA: TGTGCCAGCAACCGGCGGGGGGGTCAGGAGACCCAGTACTTC.

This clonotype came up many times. CDR3 nucleotides: TGTGCCACCCTTCTTGGGGCGGGGAGCTACGAGCAGTACTTC. The encoded protein is CATLLGAGSYEQYF. The chain combines TRBV28 with TRBJ2-7, with D possibly being TRBD2 (6 bases). CDR3 length equals 14 residues. Germline assignment: CDR1 MDHEN and CDR2 SYDVKM. The V gene lost 10 bases and the J gene lost 3 bases, with 19 bases spanning the gap. Full variable domain (outside the CDR3, taken from reference TRBV28 and TRBJ2-7): DVKVTQSSRYLVKRTGEKVFLECVQDMDHENMFWYRQDPGLGLRLIYFSYDVKMKEKGDIPEGYSVSREKKERFSLILESASTNQTSMYLCATLLGAGSYEQYFGPGTRLTVT.

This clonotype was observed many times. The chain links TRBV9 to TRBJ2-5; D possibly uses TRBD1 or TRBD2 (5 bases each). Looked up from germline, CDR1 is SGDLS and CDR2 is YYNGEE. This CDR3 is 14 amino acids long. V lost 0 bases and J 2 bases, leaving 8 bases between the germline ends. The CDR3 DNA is TGTGCCAGCAGCGTAGATGGGGGTCAAGAGACCCAGTACTTC. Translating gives CASSVDGGQETQYF.

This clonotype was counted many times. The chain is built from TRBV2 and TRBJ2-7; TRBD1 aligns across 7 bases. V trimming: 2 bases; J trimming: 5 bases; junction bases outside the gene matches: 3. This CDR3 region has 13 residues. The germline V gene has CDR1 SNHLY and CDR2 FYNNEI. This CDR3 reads CASSEQGVHEQYF. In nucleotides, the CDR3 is TGTGCCAGCAGTGAACAGGGGGTCCACGAGCAGTACTTC.

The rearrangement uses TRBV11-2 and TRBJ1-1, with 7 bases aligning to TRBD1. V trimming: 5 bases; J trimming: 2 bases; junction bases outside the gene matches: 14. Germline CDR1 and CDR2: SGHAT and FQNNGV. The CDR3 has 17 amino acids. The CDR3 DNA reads TGTGCCAGCAGCCGCACTCAAACAGGGGCCCTTAACACTGAAGCTTTCTTT. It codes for CASSRTQTGALNTEAFF.

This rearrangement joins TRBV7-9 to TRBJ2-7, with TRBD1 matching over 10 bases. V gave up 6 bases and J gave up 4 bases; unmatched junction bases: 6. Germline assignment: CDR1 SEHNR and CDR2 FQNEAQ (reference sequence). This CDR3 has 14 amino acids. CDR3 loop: CASRDGQGVYEQYF. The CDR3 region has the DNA TGTGCCAGCAGGGACGGACAGGGGGTGTACGAGCAGTACTTC.

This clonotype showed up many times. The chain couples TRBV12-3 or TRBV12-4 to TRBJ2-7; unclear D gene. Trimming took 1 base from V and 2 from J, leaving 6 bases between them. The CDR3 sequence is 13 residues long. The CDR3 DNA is TGTGCCAGCAGTTTAGTGGGCCCCTACGAGCAGTACTTC. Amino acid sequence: CASSLVGPYEQYF.